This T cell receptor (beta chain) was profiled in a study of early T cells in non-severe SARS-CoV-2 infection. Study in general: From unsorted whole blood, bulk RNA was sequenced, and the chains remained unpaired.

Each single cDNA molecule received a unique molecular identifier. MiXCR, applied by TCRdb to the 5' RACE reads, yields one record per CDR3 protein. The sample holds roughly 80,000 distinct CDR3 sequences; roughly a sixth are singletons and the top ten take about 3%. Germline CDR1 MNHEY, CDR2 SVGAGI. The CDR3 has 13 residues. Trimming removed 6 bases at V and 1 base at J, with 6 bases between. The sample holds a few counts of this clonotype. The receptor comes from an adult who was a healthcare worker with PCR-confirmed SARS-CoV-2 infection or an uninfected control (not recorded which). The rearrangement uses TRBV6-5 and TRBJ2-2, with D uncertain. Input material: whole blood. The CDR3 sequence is CASRRENTGELFF. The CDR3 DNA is TGTGCCAGCAGAAGGGAGAACACCGGGGAGCTGTTTTTT.